A single sample gave rise to the 30 T cell receptor beta chains below, sequenced in a study of shared clonotypes between healthy human individuals. Using immunoSEQ multiplex PCR, the repertoire was profiled, and TCRdb retains in-frame clones only, with some absent. This table has 2 million to 2.5 million clones, almost 96% appearing once. The sequencing sample was made of naive CD4+ T cells sorted from blood. Subset: CD45RA+ positively selected. The receptors come from a man between 18 and 35 years old in good health.

This clone occurred a few times. V usage is TRBV6-1 and J usage is TRBJ2-1; D gene unclear. The CDR3 is 17 residues long. The germline V gene encodes CDR1 MNHNS and CDR2 SASEGT. The germline V and J ends were trimmed by 4 bases and 0 bases, with 16 bases remaining between them. CDR3 residues: CASSAGSGSSSYNEQFF. The CDR3 nucleotides read TGTGCCAGCAGTGCAGGATCTGGTTCGAGCTCCTACAATGAGCAGTTCTTC.

Comment on this clone: The identical CDR3 is also encoded by other nucleotide sequences in the sample. The DNA of the CDR3 is TGTGCCAGCAGTGGAAACACCATATATTTT. It translates to CASSGNTIYF. V and J are TRBV7-9 and TRBJ1-3; D gene uncertain. Germline loops: CDR1 SEHNR, CDR2 FQNEAQ (reference sequence). The CDR3 covers 10 residues. The ends were cut back, 6 bases at V and 3 bases at J, with 0 bases in the middle.

The chain uses TRBV28 and TRBJ1-4; weak D call: TRBD1 (5 bases). The V end was cut by 7 bases, the J end by 3 bases, with 12 bases between. This CDR3 contains 14 residues. Per the germline V gene, CDR1 is MDHEN and CDR2 is SYDVKM. In DNA, the CDR3 is TGTGCCAGCAAAGGGGACTTGGCTAATGAAAAACTGTTTTTT. This gives the protein CASKGDLANEKLFF. Variable domain in full (rest from reference TRBV28 and TRBJ1-4): DVKVTQSSRYLVKRTGEKVFLECVQDMDHENMFWYRQDPGLGLRLIYFSYDVKMKEKGDIPEGYSVSREKKERFSLILESASTNQTSMYLCASKGDLANEKLFFGSGTQLSVL.

The chain is built from TRBV2 and TRBJ1-4; 10 nucleotides agree with TRBD1. The ends lost 6 bases at V and 4 bases at J; junction bases unmatched: 5. The CDR3 length is 15 residues. Germline V lookup: CDR1 SNHLY, CDR2 FYNNEI. The CDR3 DNA reads as TGTGCCAGCAGCCGGGACAGGGGAATTAATGAAAAACTGTTTTTT. Translation: CASSRDRGINEKLFF.

CDR3 region: CAISGGGLAGVPDTQYF. The CDR3 nucleotides are TGTGCCATCAGTGGGGGAGGACTAGCGGGAGTGCCAGATACGCAGTATTTT. The chain is built from TRBV10-3 and TRBJ2-3, with 13 bases that match TRBD2. CDR1 is ENHRY and CDR2 is SYGVKD in the germline V gene. The V gene end was trimmed by 4 bases and the J gene end by 4 bases; junction bases not matched to a gene: 8. CDR3 size: 17 residues.

The V and J genes are TRBV5-1 and TRBJ2-5; TRBD2 agrees at 12 bases. The germline gives CDR1 SGHRS, CDR2 YFSETQ. CDR3 length: 16 amino acids. With V trimmed by 6 bases and J by 2 bases, 8 bases remained unmatched. CDR3: CASTPLGLAGQETQYF. CDR3 nucleotides: TGCGCCAGCACCCCACTGGGACTAGCGGGTCAAGAGACCCAGTACTTC.

V gene TRBV9 combines with J gene TRBJ2-2, with 8 positions matching TRBD1. Germline V gene sequence: CDR1 SGDLS, CDR2 YYNGEE. After removal of 0 bases from V and 5 bases from J, the junction contained 9 bases not matched to a gene. The CDR3 has 17 residues. The chain's CDR3 is CASSVVGVGTGTGELFF. The CDR3 DNA follows: TGTGCCAGCAGCGTAGTTGGGGTTGGGACAGGAACCGGGGAGCTGTTTTTT.

The chain recombines TRBV7-6 with TRBJ2-7; D is possibly TRBD2 (5 bases). The germline V gene encodes CDR1 SGHVS and CDR2 FNYEAQ. V shed 5 bases and J shed 3 bases, with 11 bases lying between them. The CDR3 runs 13 residues. The CDR3, as DNA: TGTGCCAGCAGCCGGACTCGGGGCTACGAGCAGTACTTC. Protein product: CASSRTRGYEQYF.

The chain combines TRBV15 with TRBJ2-1; 9 nucleotides align to TRBD2. V was pared by 1 base and J by 3 bases, with 10 bases of the junction left unmatched. There are 18 residues in the CDR3. CDR1 is LNHNV, CDR2 YYDKDF, per germline (reference sequence). The CDR3 here is CATSRGGNLAGIYNEQFF. CDR3 DNA sequence: TGTGCCACCAGCAGAGGGGGCAACCTAGCGGGGATCTACAATGAGCAGTTCTTC.

With respect to this clone: At the DNA level, this CDR3 is encoded by other sequences in the same sample as well. The chain links TRBV7-6 to TRBJ2-7; a possible D gene is TRBD2 (6 bases). The CDR3 covers 14 residues. V was pared by 0 bases and J by 3 bases, with 9 bases between. CDR1 is SGHVS and CDR2 is FNYEAQ in the germline V gene. The CDR3 DNA reads as TGTGCCAGCAGCTTAGCGGGGGGAAGCTACGAGCAGTACTTC. Translation gives CASSLAGGSYEQYF. The full variable domain, completed using reference TRBV7-6 and TRBJ2-7, is GAGVSQSPRYKVTKRGQDVALRCDPISGHVSLYWYRQALGQGPEFLTYFNYEAQQDKSGLPNDRFSAERPEGSISTLTIQRTEQRDSAMYRCASSLAGGSYEQYFGPGTRLTVT.

This chain links TRBV28 with TRBJ1-5; D is ambiguous. CDR1 is MDHEN and CDR2 is SYDVKM in the germline V gene. This CDR3 has 13 amino acids. The V and J ends lost 6 bases and 2 bases respectively, with 8 bases between them. CDR3 nucleotide sequence: TGTGCCAGCAGGGACCAGGGCAATCAGCCCCAGCATTTT. This sequence encodes CASRDQGNQPQHF.

The chain has TRBV19 and TRBJ1-1; no clear D gene. V was clipped by 5 bases and J by 0 bases, with 7 bases between them. Germline V gene sequence: CDR1 LNHDA, CDR2 SQIVND (reference sequence). This CDR3 is 13 amino acids long. The CDR3 bases are TGTGCCAGTAGTGGGCAATTGAACACTGAAGCTTTCTTT. This gives the protein CASSGQLNTEAFF.

This rearrangement joins TRBV19 to TRBJ2-5, with 9 bases that match TRBD1. This CDR3 spans 16 amino acids. Germline V gives CDR1 LNHDA, CDR2 SQIVND (reference sequence). The V and J ends lost 8 bases and 5 bases, in that order; junction bases with no gene match: 15. This chain's CDR3 is CASWQKRTGEGETQYF. CDR3 nucleotide sequence: TGTGCCAGTTGGCAAAAGAGGACAGGGGAAGGGGAGACCCAGTACTTC. Complete variable domain (other parts from reference TRBV19 and TRBJ2-5): DGGITQSPKYLFRKEGQNVTLSCEQNLNHDAMYWYRQDPGQGLRLIYYSQIVNDFQKGDIAEGYSVSREKKESFPLTVTSAQKNPTAFYLCASWQKRTGEGETQYFGPGTRLLVL.

CDR3 bases: TGTGCCAGCAGTTCTTCTGGGGGGCATGAAGCTTTCTTT. Protein sequence: CASSSSGGHEAFF. The chain links TRBV6-5 to TRBJ1-1; D may be TRBD1 (6 bases). CDR1 is MNHEY and CDR2 is SVGAGI in the germline V gene. V was cut by 4 bases and J by 7 bases, with 13 bases left in between. The CDR3 is 13 amino acids.

This chain joins TRBV30 and TRBJ1-2; the D gene is possibly TRBD1 (5 bases). This CDR3 comprises 15 residues. Trimming removed 1 base from V and 1 base from J, with 13 bases in between. Looked up from germline, CDR1 is GTSNPN and CDR2 is SVGIG (reference sequence). CDR3 in DNA: TGTGCCTGGAGTGATGAGGTGGGGGTTAACTATGGCTACACCTTC. This gives the protein CAWSDEVGVNYGYTF.

This CDR3 is CASSADRADTQYF. CDR3 DNA: TGTGCCAGCAGCGCGGACAGGGCAGATACGCAGTATTTT. This chain links TRBV9 with TRBJ2-3, with 8 bases matching TRBD1. The V segment lost 3 bases and the J segment 4 bases; nucleotides outside the gene matches: 1. This CDR3 is 13 amino acids long. Germline lookup yields CDR1 SGDLS and CDR2 YYNGEE.

This clone came up once. V usage is TRBV4-1 and J usage is TRBJ2-1, with 13 bases matching TRBD2. Germline CDR1 reads MGHRA; CDR2 reads YSYEKL. This CDR3 region has 17 residues. Germline trimming cut 6 bases from V and 4 bases from J; bases unmatched to any gene: 9. CDR3 nucleotides: TGCGCCAGCAGAAAACTAGCGGGAGGGTTGGGGTACAATGAGCAGTTCTTC. Protein product: CASRKLAGGLGYNEQFF.

The V gene is TRBV5-6, the J gene TRBJ1-6; a weak D match, TRBD1 (6 bases). CDR1 and CDR2 from the germline V gene are SGHDT and YYEEEE. V was shortened by 4 bases and J by 8 bases, with 16 bases between the two germline ends. The CDR3 sequence is 15 residues long. The CDR3 reads CASSAYGEGDSPLHF. CDR3 DNA sequence: TGTGCCAGCAGCGCATATGGGGAGGGGGATTCACCCCTCCACTTT.

The chain is built from TRBV7-8 and TRBJ2-5, with 13 nucleotides matching TRBD2. J gave up 7 bases and V 3 bases, and 23 bases lay outside the gene matches. Germline CDR1 SGHVS, CDR2 FQNEAQ. CDR3 length: 21 residues. For the CDR3, the DNA is TGTGCCAGCAGCTTCCTCCGGACTAGCGGGGGACCTTTACTAAACATCGCGACCCAGTACTTC. As protein: CASSFLRTSGGPLLNIATQYF.

This chain connects TRBV6-5 to TRBJ1-6, with TRBD1 identical over 8 bases. CDR1 MNHEY and CDR2 SVGAGI come from the germline V gene. CDR3 size: 14 residues. With 8 bases clipped from V and 0 bases from J, the junction kept 0 bases outside the gene matches. The CDR3 region is CASGTGSYNSPLHF. The CDR3 bases are TGTGCCAGCGGGACAGGCTCCTATAATTCACCCCTCCACTTT.

The rearrangement uses TRBV5-1 and TRBJ1-2; D unresolved. The germline V and J ends were trimmed by 1 base and 6 bases, with 10 bases remaining between them. CDR1 is SGHRS and CDR2 is YFSETQ in the germline V gene. The CDR3 runs to 13 residues. In nucleotides, the CDR3 is TGCGCCAGCAGCTTGTTACGGACGGATGGCTACACCTTC. Translation gives CASSLLRTDGYTF. Full variable domain (rest looked up from reference TRBV5-1 and TRBJ1-2): KAGVTQTPRYLIKTRGQQVTLSCSPISGHRSVSWYQQTPGQGLQFLFEYFSETQRNKGNFPGRFSGRQFSNSRSEMNVSTLELGDSALYLCASSLLRTDGYTFGSGTRLTVV.

The chain links TRBV15 to TRBJ2-7; possible D gene TRBD1, 5 bases. The CDR3 extends over 14 amino acids. V lost 6 bases to trimming and J lost 2 bases, with 14 bases between them. Per the germline V gene, CDR1 is LNHNV and CDR2 is YYDKDF (reference sequence). This CDR3 reads CATSRPGSAYEQYF. CDR3 nucleotide sequence: TGTGCCACCAGTCGCCCAGGGTCGGCCTACGAGCAGTACTTC.

The CDR3: CASSSAGGALNTEAFF. The CDR3 DNA reads as TGTGCCAGCAGCTCAGCAGGGGGCGCGTTGAACACTGAAGCTTTCTTT. This chain connects TRBV5-6 to TRBJ1-1, with 8 bases lining up with TRBD1. This CDR3 has 16 amino acids. V trimming: 3 bases; J trimming: 0 bases; junction bases outside the gene matches: 7. Germline V lookup: CDR1 SGHDT, CDR2 YYEEEE.

The chain is built from TRBV9 and TRBJ2-4; tentative D call: TRBD2 (6 bases). The V end lost 0 bases, the J end lost 5 bases, and 9 bases lay between the germline ends. Germline V lookup: CDR1 SGDLS, CDR2 YYNGEE. This CDR3 spans 14 amino acids. CDR3: CASSVGLVQNIQYF. Written as DNA, the CDR3 is TGTGCCAGCAGCGTAGGACTAGTCCAAAACATTCAGTACTTC. Filled out from reference TRBV9 and TRBJ2-4, the complete variable domain reads DSGVTQTPKHLITATGQRVTLRCSPRSGDLSVYWYQQSLDQGLQFLIQYYNGEERAKGNILERFSAQQFPDLHSELNLSSLELGDSALYFCASSVGLVQNIQYFGAGTRLSVL.

V usage is TRBV11-2 and J usage is TRBJ2-3; 7 bases fit TRBD1. CDR1 SGHAT and CDR2 FQNNGV come from the germline V gene. V dropped 4 bases and J dropped 6; count of bases not matched to a gene: 1. CDR3 length: 12 residues. In DNA form, the CDR3 reads TGTGCCAGCAGCTCGACAGGGGATACGCAGTATTTT. Protein: CASSSTGDTQYF.

For the CDR3, the DNA is TGTGCCAGCAGTTTATATCCCGCGCTGGTGGGCTACGAGCAGTACTTC. Translation gives CASSLYPALVGYEQYF. This chain connects TRBV27 to TRBJ2-7; the D is unclear. Trimming left V 1 base short and J 3 bases short, with 16 bases between. The CDR3 has 16 amino acids. Germline loops: CDR1 MNHEY, CDR2 SMNVEV (reference sequence).

The chain couples TRBV7-2 to TRBJ2-2; D is perhaps TRBD1 or TRBD2 (6 bases each). Germline CDR1 reads SGHTA; CDR2 reads FQGNSA. The CDR3 spans 14 residues. Between the trimmed V and J ends, which lost 2 bases and 7 bases, there was a span of 11 bases. The CDR3 here is CASSLRRGLGELFF. The CDR3 DNA sequence: TGTGCCAGCAGCTTACGCCGGGGGCTCGGGGAGCTGTTTTTT.

V and J are TRBV10-3 and TRBJ2-1; the match to TRBD1 covers 10 bases. With 5 bases clipped from V and 4 bases from J, the junction kept 5 bases outside the gene matches. The CDR3 runs to 15 residues. Germline CDR1 is ENHRY and CDR2 is SYGVKD. The CDR3, as DNA: TGTGCCATCAGTAAAACGGGACAGGGGTACAATGAGCAGTTCTTC. The encoded protein is CAISKTGQGYNEQFF.

The table lists this clone with a count of one. The CDR3 bases are TGTGCCAGCAGCCCCGGGAGGGGGGAGACCCAGTACTTC. This codes for CASSPGRGETQYF. The chain has TRBV7-8 and TRBJ2-5; TRBD2 agrees at 8 bases. CDR3 size: 13 residues. V was clipped by 5 bases and J by 5 bases; unmatched bases: 4. Germline V gene sequence: CDR1 SGHVS, CDR2 FQNEAQ.

This chain connects TRBV7-2 to TRBJ2-1; D call uncertain. The CDR3 spans 12 residues. Germline V CDR1 and CDR2: SGHTA, FQGNSA. The germline V and J ends were trimmed by 4 bases and 9 bases, with 10 bases remaining between them. CDR3 residues: CASSSSMGEQFF. CDR3 DNA: TGTGCCAGCAGCTCCTCAATGGGTGAGCAGTTCTTC.